This T cell receptor (beta chain) stems from a study of graft-versus-host responses after intestinal transplantation. In the study overall: Recipients across the board were started on anti-thymocyte globulin induction, then kept on tacrolimus and steroids for two to four years. Findings and caveats of the study: Among circulating GvH clones, peak levels were associated with early post-transplant declines in HvG clones.

This clone was counted between two and nine times. The target antigen is unknown. The J segment lost 3 bases and the V segment lost 9 bases, leaving 5 bases of the junction unmatched. CDR1 LNHDA and CDR2 SQIVND come from the germline V gene (reference sequence). The length of the CDR3 is 13 residues. Libraries were prepared by immunoSEQ multiplex PCR; TCRdb keeps only in-frame clonotypes and omits some of them. In the table there are about 8,100 clones, almost 70% of which are singletons. Intraepithelial and lamina propria lymphocytes were released after the graft tissue was processed. The sequences come from ileum tissue, collected 450 to 480 days after transplant. The V and J genes are TRBV19 and TRBJ1-5, with TRBD1 identical over 7 bases. The sequence was collected from a human patient who received an intestinal transplant, so some T cells may come from the graft donor. CDR3 residues: CASRDSLNQPQHF. Written as DNA, the CDR3 is TGTGCCAGCCGGGACAGTCTCAATCAGCCCCAGCATTTT.